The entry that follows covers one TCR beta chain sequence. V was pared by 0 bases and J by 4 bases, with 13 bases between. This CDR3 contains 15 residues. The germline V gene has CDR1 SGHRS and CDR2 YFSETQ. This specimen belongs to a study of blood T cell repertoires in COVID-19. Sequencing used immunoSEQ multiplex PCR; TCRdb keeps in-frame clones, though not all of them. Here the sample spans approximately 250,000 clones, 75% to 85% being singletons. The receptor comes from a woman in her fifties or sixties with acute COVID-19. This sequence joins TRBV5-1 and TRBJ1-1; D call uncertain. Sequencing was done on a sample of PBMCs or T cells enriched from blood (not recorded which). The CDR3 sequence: CASSLAREEGTEAFF. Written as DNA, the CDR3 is TGCGCCAGCAGCTTGGCCCGGGAGGAAGGCACTGAAGCTTTCTTT.